This T cell receptor (beta chain) is from a study of regulatory T cells in long-lasting Graves disease. As to time point: newly diagnosed GD, antithyroid drugs for less than 3 months. From RNA extracted from PBMCs, the TCR library was made. The CDR3 has 15 residues. Germline V CDR1 and CDR2: LNHDA, SQIVND (reference sequence). To make TCR beta libraries, researchers used iRepertoire HTBI primers and Arm-PCR of CDR3 regions. TCRdb reanalysed the multiplex PCR reads using MiXCR and keeps one entry per CDR3 protein. The table records roughly 610,000 distinct CDR3 sequences, around 15% of them present only once. This sample was shared with a second study, whose subject was T cells in Graves' hyperthyroidism and ophthalmopathy.

The receptor was derived from a woman aged 30 to 39 with Graves disease. The chain links TRBV19 to TRBJ2-1, with D possibly being TRBD1 or TRBD2 (5 bases each). The DNA end favors TRBJ2-5, so the J call may be wrong. The sequences come from peripheral blood mononuclear cells (PBMCs), collected at new diagnosis, from a patient treated with antithyroid drugs. The CDR3 nucleotides are TGTGCCAGTAGTATAGGGCCAGGGAGAACGGAGACCCAGTACTTC. Translating it yields CASSIGPGRTETQYF.